This passage covers 14 T cell receptor beta chains from one sample sequenced in a study. TCRdb used MiXCR to reprocess the 5' RACE reads, holding one entry per CDR3 protein. The table has over 55,000 distinct CDR3 sequences, 25% to 30% seen once; the top ten hold around 3.1%. Sequenced sample: tumor-infiltrating memory CD4+ T cells sorted from the breast tumor. Specified subset: memory CD4+ T cells, CD4+CD45RO+CD25-. The receptor set was obtained from a female donor with breast cancer.

The chain recombines TRBV20-1 with TRBJ1-1; TRBD1 might be the D (5 bases). V lost 5 bases and J 1 base, leaving 14 bases between the germline ends. The CDR3 is 14 amino acids. Germline V gene sequence: CDR1 DFQATT, CDR2 SNEGSKA (reference sequence). The CDR3 loop is CSARGSSGNTEAFF. Here the CDR3 DNA reads TGCAGTGCTCGGGGGTCTTCAGGGAACACTGAAGCTTTCTTT.

The chain has TRBV7-3 and TRBJ2-3; no firm D call. V was shortened by 4 bases and J by 1 base, with 6 bases between the two germline ends. Looked up from germline, CDR1 is SGHTA and CDR2 is FQGTGA. The CDR3 loop spans 13 amino acids. In nucleotides, the CDR3 is TGTGCCAGCAGCTCCATGCGCACAGATACGCAGTATTTT. This gives the protein CASSSMRTDTQYF.

This clonotype came up a few times. The chain is built from TRBV9 and TRBJ2-1; unclear D gene. Germline CDR1 and CDR2: SGDLS and YYNGEE. Between the trimmed V and J ends, which lost 3 bases and 5 bases, there was a span of 9 bases. The CDR3 has 13 amino acids. CDR3 sequence reads: CASSGSSDNEQFF. Here the CDR3 DNA reads TGTGCCAGCAGCGGCTCTAGTGACAATGAGCAGTTCTTC.

This clonotype appeared a few times. This rearrangement joins TRBV12-3 or TRBV12-4 to TRBJ1-3; D gene unclear. The length of the CDR3 is 13 residues. V was shortened by 2 bases and J by 7 bases, with 9 bases between the two germline ends. CDR3 sequence reads: CASSLRRRNTIYF. The CDR3 DNA sequence: TGTGCCAGCAGTTTAAGAAGGAGGAACACCATATATTTT.

This clonotype came up many times. This rearrangement joins TRBV5-1 to TRBJ2-1, with D possibly being TRBD1 (6 bases). The CDR3 totals 15 residues. Germline assignment: CDR1 SGHRS and CDR2 YFSETQ. Trimming left V 5 bases short and J 2 bases short, with 14 bases between. This chain's CDR3 is CASSPRDTTYNEQFF. CDR3 DNA: TGCGCCAGCAGTCCCAGGGACACTACCTACAATGAGCAGTTCTTC.

This clonotype came up a few times. The rearrangement uses TRBV20-1 and TRBJ2-7, with D possibly TRBD1 on 6 matching bases. The V and J ends lost 6 bases and 2 bases respectively, with 14 bases between them. Germline V lookup: CDR1 DFQATT, CDR2 SNEGSKA (reference sequence). This CDR3 contains 13 residues. The CDR3 nucleotides are TGCAGTGCGAGCGAGGACAGTACCTACGAGCAGTACTTC. Protein sequence: CSASEDSTYEQYF.

This clonotype was detected only a few times. V is TRBV9 and J is TRBJ2-2; D is undetermined. Per the germline V gene, CDR1 is SGDLS and CDR2 is YYNGEE. CDR3 size: 15 residues. Trimming stripped 0 bases from V and 0 bases from J, with 6 bases between. CDR3 sequence (DNA): TGTGCCAGCAGCGTAGCCGGTCCGAACACCGGGGAGCTGTTTTTT. Amino acid sequence: CASSVAGPNTGELFF.

Relative to its sample, this clonotype is medium-sized. The J gene is TRBJ2-6, the V gene TRBV7-6; D remains ambiguous. Trimming took 4 bases from V and 2 from J, leaving 9 bases between them. The germline V gene has CDR1 SGHVS and CDR2 FNYEAQ. The CDR3 runs 15 residues. The CDR3 nucleotides are TGTGCCAGCAGCTCTGTGAACACTGGGGCCAACGTCCTGACTTTC. The encoded protein is CASSSVNTGANVLTF.

The chain recombines TRBV9 with TRBJ2-7, with D maybe TRBD2 (6 bases). V lost 0 bases and J 2 bases, leaving 6 bases between the germline ends. From germline, CDR1 is SGDLS and CDR2 YYNGEE. The CDR3 loop spans 13 amino acids. This CDR3 reads CASSVGLAYEQYF. The DNA for the CDR3 is TGTGCCAGCAGCGTAGGACTAGCCTACGAGCAGTACTTC.

This clonotype has more than one count but fewer than ten. J is TRBJ1-6 and V is TRBV27; TRBD1 aligns across 7 bases. With 4 bases clipped from V and 7 bases from J, the junction kept 4 bases outside the gene matches. The CDR3 loop spans 14 amino acids. CDR1 is MNHEY, CDR2 SMNVEV, per germline (reference sequence). CDR3 sequence (DNA): TGTGCCAGCAGTTCACAGGGGCCCAATTCACCCCTCCACTTT. It specifies CASSSQGPNSPLHF.

Turning to this clonotype: The conserved phenylalanine or tryptophan is not found at the CDR3 terminus, so this likely reflects a read error. The chain links TRBV7-3 to TRBJ2-6; no clear D gene. CDR1 is SGHTA and CDR2 is FQGTGA in the germline V gene. The V end lost 0 bases, the J end lost 0 bases, and 15 bases lay between the germline ends. The CDR3 consists of 19 residues. Written as DNA, the CDR3 is TGTGCCAGCAGCTTAACGTACGTCGGCCAGAACTCTGGGGCCAACGTCCTGACTGTC. This codes for CASSLTYVGQNSGANVLTV.

The V gene is TRBV2, the J gene TRBJ2-3; 8 nucleotides match TRBD1. CDR1 SNHLY and CDR2 FYNNEI come from the germline V gene. This CDR3 is 13 amino acids long. Unmatched junction bases numbered 4, after V lost 6 bases and J lost 5 bases. Here the CDR3 DNA reads TGTGCCAGCAGCAGGGGGCGCGGAGATACGCAGTATTTT. Protein: CASSRGRGDTQYF.

This clonotype showed up just a few times. This sequence joins TRBV7-2 and TRBJ2-3; D not resolved. Trimming shortened V by 4 bases and J by 2 bases, and 4 bases separated the two germline ends. CDR3 length: 12 amino acids. Germline V gene data show CDR1 as SGHTA and CDR2 as FQGNSA. The CDR3 loop reads CASSSYTDTQYF. CDR3 nucleotides: TGTGCCAGCAGCTCCTACACAGATACGCAGTATTTT. Together with reference TRBV7-2 and TRBJ2-3, the CDR3 gives the full variable domain: GAGVSQSPSNKVTEKGKDVELRCDPISGHTALYWYRQSLGQGLEFLIYFQGNSAPDKSGLPSDRFSAERTGGSVSTLTIQRTQQEDSAVYLCASSSYTDTQYFGPGTRLTVL.

This clonotype was picked up a small number of times. This chain uses TRBV29-1 with TRBJ2-1; maybe TRBD2 (6 bases). This CDR3 region has 12 residues. CDR1 is SQVTM and CDR2 is ANQGSEA in the germline V gene. V dropped 4 bases and J dropped 7 bases, with 11 bases sitting between them. CDR3 nucleotide sequence: TGCAGCGTTGGTTGGGGGAGGAATGAGCAGTTCTTC. Protein sequence: CSVGWGRNEQFF.